The entry that follows covers one T cell receptor beta chain sequence. Germline CDR1 is SGHTA and CDR2 is FQGNSA. Trimming removed 5 bases from V and 3 bases from J, with 19 bases in between. CDR3 length equals 17 residues. The sample comes from a study of T cells in Graves' hyperthyroidism and ophthalmopathy. Amplified TCR beta CDR3 regions derived from RNA transcripts. The TCR CDR3 was amplified in a first-round RT-PCR using the HTBI primer set. Each CDR3 protein is one row after TCRdb ran MiXCR on the multiplex PCR reads. The sample holds 500,000 to 800,000 distinct CDR3 sequences, around 13% seen once.

This chain uses TRBV7-2 with TRBJ1-4; TRBD1 might be the D (6 bases). The TCR was taken from a woman between 45 and 60 years old with Graves' ophthalmopathy. The sequenced material came from blood. The CDR3 here is CASSLPPTGYANEKLFF. The DNA of the CDR3 is TGTGCCAGCAGCCTACCGCCTACAGGGTACGCTAATGAAAAACTGTTTTTT.